Listed here are 14 T cell receptor beta chains from one sample, sequenced in a study of blood T cell repertoires in COVID-19 (dated by TCRdb to 2018 to 2021). Libraries were built with the immunoSEQ multiplex PCR assay. Here the immuneACCESS table is served through TCRdb, limited to in-frame sequences with V and J called. Missing clones are a known gap in these copies; in checked studies unresolved V genes cover under half, and the rest lacks a known reason. For this sample there are 200,000 to 250,000 clones; approximately 83% appear just once. The ten largest clones represent 0.95% to 1.5% of the sample. Sequencing was performed on peripheral blood. These receptors came from a woman aged 25 to 39 with COVID-19, enrolled during active disease.

The rearrangement uses TRBV6-1 and TRBJ1-5, with TRBD1 matching 9 bases. J was trimmed by 9 bases and V by 1 base; bases with no gene match: 7. The CDR3 totals 15 residues. The germline V gene has CDR1 MNHNS and CDR2 SASEGT. CDR3 coding DNA: TGTGCCAGCAGTGAAGTGGGAGGACAGGGGAGGCCCCAGCATTTT. Translation gives CASSEVGGQGRPQHF.

The chain recombines TRBV6-5 with TRBJ2-3; the D gene is possibly TRBD1 (6 bases). The CDR3 extends over 12 amino acids. Germline V CDR1 and CDR2: MNHEY, SVGAGI. Trimming took off 6 bases at V and 4 bases at J, with 8 bases between the two ends. In nucleotides, the CDR3 is TGTGCCAGCAGCCAGGGGCCAGATACGCAGTATTTT. It yields the protein CASSQGPDTQYF.

The gene calls are TRBV6-2 or TRBV6-3 and TRBJ1-5; no reliable D call. Per the germline V gene, CDR1 is MNHEY and CDR2 is SVGEGT. There are 13 residues in the CDR3. V lost 2 bases, J lost 7 bases, and 9 bases lay in between. In DNA form, the CDR3 reads TGTGCCAGCAGTTACGCGTTCGGGCAGCCCCAGCATTTT. Its translation: CASSYAFGQPQHF.

This clone turned up a few times. The chain combines TRBV6-5 with TRBJ1-5; 8 bases line up with TRBD1. The germline V gene has CDR1 MNHEY and CDR2 SVGAGI. The trim removed 6 bases at V and 2 bases at J, leaving 6 bases unmatched. There are 15 residues in the CDR3. As DNA, the CDR3 is TGTGCCAGCAGGAAACAGGGGGAGGGCAATCAGCCCCAGCATTTT. This gives the protein CASRKQGEGNQPQHF.

The J gene is TRBJ2-2, the V gene TRBV15, with 10 bases lining up with TRBD2. V was pared by 3 bases and J by 7 bases, with 11 bases of the junction left unmatched. Germline CDR1 LNHNV, CDR2 YYDKDF (reference sequence). The CDR3 has 17 residues. The CDR3 spells CATSSSAGGPADGELFF. CDR3 nucleotides: TGTGCCACCAGCAGTTCAGCGGGAGGGCCGGCGGACGGGGAGCTGTTTTTT.

This clone was seen only once. CDR3 amino acids: CASSYSAGLRRLFF. The CDR3 coding sequence is TGTGCCAGCAGTTACTCAGCCGGACTAAGGCGGCTGTTCTTC. The V and J genes are TRBV6-2 or TRBV6-3 and TRBJ2-1; D may be TRBD2 (6 bases). The CDR3 runs to 14 residues. Germline CDR1 is MNHEY and CDR2 is SVGEGT. V lost 0 bases, J lost 15 bases, and 18 bases lay in between.

Only one count was recorded for this clone. The chain is built from TRBV11-2 and TRBJ2-7, with no clear D. V was clipped by 5 bases and J by 6 bases, with 11 bases between them. This CDR3 is 12 amino acids long. From germline, CDR1 is SGHAT and CDR2 FQNNGV. CDR3 sequence: CASSPLGFEQYF. In nucleotides, the CDR3 is TGTGCCAGCAGCCCGCTGGGCTTCGAGCAGTACTTC.

The rearrangement uses TRBV5-4 and TRBJ1-1; D might be TRBD1 (5 bases). V lost 1 base and J 6 bases, leaving 10 bases between the germline ends. The CDR3 sequence is 13 residues long. The germline V gene has CDR1 SGHNT and CDR2 YYREEE (reference sequence). CDR3 residues: CASSLSGRAEAFF. CDR3 nucleotides: TGTGCCAGCAGCTTGTCAGGGAGGGCTGAAGCTTTCTTT.

This chain uses TRBV3-1 (or the pseudogene TRBV3-2) with TRBJ2-1; 12 bases line up with TRBD2. The germline CDR1 and CDR2 sequences are LGHDT and YNNKEL (reference sequence). The CDR3 is 17 residues long. J gave up 7 bases and V 4 bases, and 11 bases lay outside the gene matches. The CDR3 sequence is CASSRQLAGGQRNEQFF. The CDR3 DNA reads as TGTGCCAGCAGCCGTCAGCTAGCGGGAGGGCAACGGAATGAGCAGTTCTTC.

The genes are TRBV18 and TRBJ1-1, with D perhaps TRBD1 (5 bases). CDR3 length: 14 amino acids. Germline V gene data show CDR1 as KGHSH and CDR2 as LQKENI. V lost 2 bases and J 1 base, leaving 8 bases between the germline ends. This chain's CDR3 is CASSPSQGNTEAFF. Here the CDR3 DNA reads TGTGCCAGCTCACCAAGTCAGGGGAACACTGAAGCTTTCTTT.

The gene calls are TRBV7-2 and TRBJ2-1; 7 bases are shared with TRBD1. Per the germline V gene, CDR1 is SGHTA and CDR2 is FQGNSA. With 5 bases clipped from V and 7 bases from J, the junction kept 11 bases outside the gene matches. CDR3 length: 15 residues. The CDR3 reads CASSSVVQGENEQFF. In DNA form, the CDR3 reads TGTGCCAGCAGCAGCGTCGTGCAGGGGGAAAATGAGCAGTTCTTC.

CDR3 coding DNA: TGTGCCAGCAGTGAAGCGCGGGACGGGGAGCTGTTTTTT. Amino acid sequence: CASSEARDGELFF. The chain carries TRBV2 and TRBJ2-2; weak D call: TRBD2 (6 bases). V lost 0 bases, J lost 7 bases, and 6 bases lay in between. Germline V gene sequence: CDR1 SNHLY, CDR2 FYNNEI. The CDR3 has 13 residues.

The J gene is TRBJ1-1, the V gene TRBV28; TRBD1 agrees at 8 bases. V gave up 5 bases and J gave up 5 bases; unmatched junction bases: 7. Per germline, CDR1 MDHEN and CDR2 SYDVKM. This CDR3 region has 14 residues. The CDR3 sequence is CASSPQTGETEAFF. The CDR3 DNA follows: TGTGCCAGCAGTCCCCAGACAGGGGAGACTGAAGCTTTCTTT. The full variable domain, with the rest looked up from reference TRBV28 and TRBJ1-1, is DVKVTQSSRYLVKRTGEKVFLECVQDMDHENMFWYRQDPGLGLRLIYFSYDVKMKEKGDIPEGYSVSREKKERFSLILESASTNQTSMYLCASSPQTGETEAFFGQGTRLTVV.

V usage is TRBV6-5 and J usage is TRBJ2-7, with TRBD2 identical over 8 bases. The J segment lost 0 bases and the V segment lost 6 bases, leaving 4 bases of the junction unmatched. The germline V gene encodes CDR1 MNHEY and CDR2 SVGAGI. CDR3 length: 14 residues. The chain's CDR3 is CASRDSGISYEQYF. The CDR3 DNA reads as TGTGCCAGCAGGGATAGCGGGATCTCCTACGAGCAGTACTTC.